The 10 T cell receptor beta chains reported below all come from one sample, sequenced in a study of T-cell reconstitution after alpha-beta-depleted transplantation in children. The authors prepared the TCRbeta library with unique molecular identifiers. TCRdb reanalysed the PCR reads using MiXCR and keeps one entry per CDR3 protein. This table has about 420,000 distinct CDR3 sequences, around 15% appearing once. The specimen comprised PBMCs, mostly from graft donor cells, sampled 360 days after TCRalphabeta/CD19-depleted stem cell transplant. These receptors were taken from a boy in the first two years of life who had a stem cell transplant for Wiskott-Aldrich syndrome, so the T cells may come from the graft donor.

The V gene is TRBV20-1, the J gene TRBJ1-1, with TRBD1 identical over 7 bases. J lost 6 bases, V lost 3 bases, and 16 bases had no gene match. From germline, CDR1 is DFQATT and CDR2 SNEGSKA (reference sequence). The CDR3 extends over 16 amino acids. The CDR3 region has the DNA TGCAGTGCTAGCACACAGGGGCCGCTCGGTCGGGCTGAAGCTTTCTTT. This sequence encodes CSASTQGPLGRAEAFF.

The chain combines TRBV18 with TRBJ2-5, with D unresolved. V was trimmed by 2 bases and J by 0 bases, leaving 7 bases between them. This CDR3 spans 14 amino acids. Germline V gives CDR1 KGHSH, CDR2 LQKENI. CDR3 sequence reads: CASSPSAYQETQYF. In DNA form, the CDR3 reads TGTGCCAGCTCACCATCAGCCTACCAAGAGACCCAGTACTTC.

This clonotype was seen a few times. CDR3 amino acids: CASSKQGASNTEAFF. Here the CDR3 DNA reads TGTGCCAGCAGCAAACAGGGGGCTTCGAACACTGAAGCTTTCTTT. The chain carries TRBV3-1 and TRBJ1-1, with 9 bases fitting TRBD1. The V and J ends lost 5 bases and 1 base, in that order; junction bases with no gene match: 5. The CDR3 has 15 amino acids. Germline loops: CDR1 LGHDT, CDR2 YNNKEL (reference sequence).

The V gene is TRBV20-1, the J gene TRBJ2-1, with D perhaps TRBD1 (6 bases). V gave up 4 bases and J gave up 0 bases, with 10 bases separating them. This CDR3 is 14 amino acids long. From germline, CDR1 is DFQATT and CDR2 SNEGSKA (reference sequence). CDR3 protein: CSAKQGLSYNEQFF. In DNA form, the CDR3 reads TGCAGTGCTAAGCAGGGGCTCTCCTACAATGAGCAGTTCTTC.

This clonotype was counted many times. The V gene is TRBV29-1, the J gene TRBJ2-1, with 9 bases matching TRBD1. V lost 7 bases, J lost 2 bases, and 9 bases stayed unmatched. The CDR3 is 15 residues long. Germline values: CDR1 SQVTM, CDR2 ANQGSEA. The DNA of the CDR3 is TGCAGCGCTCCCTCCGGGACAGGGACCTACAATGAGCAGTTCTTC. It codes for CSAPSGTGTYNEQFF.

The genes are TRBV10-3 and TRBJ2-7, with 7 positions matching TRBD1. The J segment lost 7 bases and the V segment lost 3 bases, leaving 12 bases of the junction unmatched. Germline CDR1 reads ENHRY; CDR2 reads SYGVKD. The CDR3 sequence is 15 residues long. The CDR3 loop reads CAISDPSQGVVEQYF. DNA of the CDR3: TGTGCCATCAGTGACCCCAGCCAGGGGGTAGTAGAGCAGTACTTC.

The J gene is TRBJ2-3, the V gene TRBV29-1; D might be TRBD1 (6 bases). Germline assignment: CDR1 SQVTM and CDR2 ANQGSEA. Between the trimmed V and J ends, which lost 4 bases and 2 bases, there was a span of 16 bases. The CDR3 extends over 15 amino acids. In DNA form, the CDR3 reads TGCAGCGTTGGAAAAACAGGGTATGACACAGATACGCAGTATTTT. This encodes CSVGKTGYDTDTQYF.

This clonotype was counted ten times or more. This CDR3 is CASSFNSPSYEQYF. As DNA, the CDR3 is TGCGCCAGCAGCTTCAACAGTCCTTCCTACGAGCAGTACTTC. The V gene is TRBV5-1, the J gene TRBJ2-7, with D unresolved. There are 14 residues in the CDR3. The V gene's germline CDR1 is SGHRS and CDR2 YFSETQ. Trimming cost V 2 bases and J 1 base, with 10 bases left between them.

The sample holds a few counts of this clonotype. The chain combines TRBV5-6 with TRBJ2-3; D may be TRBD1 (5 bases). This CDR3 region has 13 residues. Trimming pared 4 bases from V and 7 bases from J, leaving 13 bases between. The germline gives CDR1 SGHDT, CDR2 YYEEEE. Here the CDR3 reads CASSKQDTNTQYF. DNA for the CDR3: TGTGCCAGCAGCAAACAGGACACCAATACGCAGTATTTT. Drawing the rest from reference TRBV5-6 and TRBJ2-3, the complete variable domain is DAGVTQSPTHLIKTRGQQVTLRCSPKSGHDTVSWYQQALGQGPQFIFQYYEEEERQRGNFPDRFSGHQFPNYSSELNVNALLLGDSALYLCASSKQDTNTQYFGPGTRLTVL.

The chain uses TRBV7-2 and TRBJ1-5; TRBD1 is a possible D gene (5 bases). This CDR3 is built from 16 residues. Germline lookup yields CDR1 SGHTA and CDR2 FQGNSA. Trimming shortened V by 2 bases and J by 2 bases, and 13 bases separated the two germline ends. CDR3 loop: CASSLQGPFGNQPQHF. In DNA, the CDR3 is TGTGCCAGCAGCTTACAGGGACCGTTCGGCAATCAGCCCCAGCATTTT. Filled out from reference TRBV7-2 and TRBJ1-5, the complete variable domain reads GAGVSQSPSNKVTEKGKDVELRCDPISGHTALYWYRQSLGQGLEFLIYFQGNSAPDKSGLPSDRFSAERTGGSVSTLTIQRTQQEDSAVYLCASSLQGPFGNQPQHFGDGTRLSIL.